A single sample gave rise to the 14 T cell receptor beta chains below, sequenced in a study of T cell responses to AZD1222 COVID-19 vaccine. Method: immunoSEQ multiplex PCR; TCRdb's copy keeps in-frame clones and lacks some. The table lists 120,000 or so clones, over 75% of them singletons. The sample was peripheral blood, taken on day 0 of AZD1222 vaccination. Source of these receptors: an adult in good health.

This clone was picked up a small number of times. V is TRBV19 and J is TRBJ1-1, with 10 bases that match TRBD1. CDR3 length: 15 residues. The germline V gene has CDR1 LNHDA and CDR2 SQIVND (reference sequence). Germline trimming cut 6 bases from V and 6 bases from J; bases unmatched to any gene: 10. The CDR3 sequence is CASSDPGQGRAEAFF. For the CDR3, the DNA is TGTGCCAGTAGCGACCCGGGACAGGGGAGGGCTGAAGCTTTCTTT.

The V gene is TRBV21-1, the J gene TRBJ1-2. TRBV21-1 is deemed a pseudogene. The CDR3 has 15 amino acids. The CDR3, as DNA: TGTGCCAGCAGCCCGCGGGGCCCTTTCCTTGGGGGCTACACCTTC. Translation: CASSPRGPFLGGYTF.

CDR3 residues: CASSMNTYLTGEQYF. The CDR3 nucleotides read TGTGCCAGTAGTATGAACACTTACTTAACGGGGGAGCAGTACTTC. The chain joins TRBV19 to TRBJ2-7; maybe TRBD2 (5 bases). Per germline, CDR1 LNHDA and CDR2 SQIVND (reference sequence). The V end lost 3 bases, the J end lost 7 bases, and 19 bases lay between the germline ends. CDR3 length: 15 amino acids.

This chain uses TRBV7-6 with TRBJ2-3, with TRBD2 matching 7 bases. Germline lookup yields CDR1 SGHVS and CDR2 FNYEAQ. CDR3 size: 17 residues. V dropped 6 bases and J dropped 0; count of bases not matched to a gene: 12. The CDR3 DNA reads TGTGCCAGCAGTATAGGGTGGTGGCGGGAGAGCACAGATACGCAGTATTTT. Its translation: CASSIGWWRESTDTQYF.

The chain carries TRBV25-1 and TRBJ2-7; TRBD1 might be the D (6 bases). CDR1 is MGHDK and CDR2 is SYGVNS in the germline V gene. The V gene lost 6 bases and the J gene lost 5 bases, with 17 bases spanning the gap. The CDR3 loop spans 14 amino acids. In nucleotides, the CDR3 is TGTGCCAGCAGGAGGGGTGGGACAACCAACGAGCAGTACTTC. It translates to CASRRGGTTNEQYF.

The chain joins TRBV5-1 to TRBJ2-5, with D uncertain. CDR3 length equals 14 residues. Trimming shortened V by 1 base and J by 2 bases, and 9 bases separated the two germline ends. Germline CDR1 SGHRS, CDR2 YFSETQ. CDR3 sequence (DNA): TGCGCCAGCAGCTTGCAGAATCAGCAAGAGACCCAGTACTTC. Its protein is CASSLQNQQETQYF.

In its sample, this clone was seen a few times. The chain recombines TRBV6-2 or TRBV6-3 with TRBJ2-1; D gene ambiguous. Germline CDR1 reads MNHEY; CDR2 reads SVGEGT. V was shortened by 3 bases and J by 0 bases, with 6 bases between the two germline ends. The length of the CDR3 is 14 residues. In nucleotides, the CDR3 is TGTGCCAGCAGTTATTCGAGCTCCTACAATGAGCAGTTCTTC. It translates to CASSYSSSYNEQFF.

This chain connects TRBV30 to TRBJ2-2, with a weak D call TRBD2 (5 bases). The germline gives CDR1 GTSNPN, CDR2 SVGIG (reference sequence). V lost 3 bases to trimming and J lost 0 bases, with 8 bases between them. This CDR3 spans 14 amino acids. In nucleotides, the CDR3 is TGTGCCTGGAGCACCGGGGCGAACACCGGGGAGCTGTTTTTT. It codes for CAWSTGANTGELFF.

The J gene is TRBJ2-7, the V gene TRBV12-3 or TRBV12-4, with D tentatively TRBD1 (5 bases). Trimming took off 3 bases at V and 6 bases at J, with 12 bases between the two ends. This CDR3 contains 13 residues. The chain's CDR3 is CASSFGQGREQYF. The CDR3 DNA reads as TGTGCCAGCAGTTTCGGGCAGGGTCGCGAGCAGTACTTC.

This chain connects TRBV19 to TRBJ1-6; D not resolved. V was shortened by 4 bases and J by 3 bases, with 10 bases between the two germline ends. In germline, CDR1 is LNHDA, CDR2 SQIVND (reference sequence). The CDR3 is made up of 15 amino acids. Written as DNA, the CDR3 is TGTGCCAGTAGTACCGCCGGGATCTATAATTCACCCCTCCACTTT. This sequence encodes CASSTAGIYNSPLHF.

V is TRBV29-1 and J is TRBJ1-4, with D perhaps TRBD1 (6 bases). The CDR3 has 13 residues. Germline V gene lookup returns CDR1 SQVTM and CDR2 ANQGSEA. The V end lost 7 bases, the J end lost 1 base, and 10 bases lay between the germline ends. The CDR3 DNA follows: TGCAGCGCTGTACAGGGAACTAATGAAAAACTGTTTTTT. Its protein is CSAVQGTNEKLFF.

A single count supports this clone. V is TRBV7-9 and J is TRBJ1-2; possible D gene TRBD1, 6 bases. Germline V CDR1 and CDR2: SEHNR, FQNEAQ (reference sequence). The CDR3 has 13 amino acids. V shed 5 bases and J shed 5 bases, with 12 bases lying between them. The CDR3 DNA follows: TGTGCCAGCAGCACCCTTGGACAGTATGGCTACACCTTC. The encoded protein is CASSTLGQYGYTF.

The chain employs TRBV3-1 (or the pseudogene TRBV3-2) and TRBJ1-6; TRBD1 is a possible D gene (5 bases). This CDR3 comprises 15 residues. The germline V gene encodes CDR1 LGHDT and CDR2 YNNKEL (reference sequence). V lost 6 bases to trimming and J lost 0 bases, with 9 bases between them. DNA for the CDR3: TGTGCCAGCAGAGACAGCGGCTCCTATAATTCACCCCTCCACTTT. Protein product: CASRDSGSYNSPLHF.

This clone was seen only once. This chain uses TRBV19 with TRBJ1-4; TRBD1 is a possible D gene (6 bases). Germline CDR1 is LNHDA and CDR2 is SQIVND (reference sequence). V shed 8 bases and J shed 7 bases, with 17 bases lying between them. The CDR3 has 14 residues. The CDR3 here is CASSRQVAGEKLFF. Here the CDR3 DNA reads TGTGCCAGTTCCAGACAGGTCGCGGGTGAAAAACTGTTTTTT.